The 27 T cell receptor beta chains reported below all come from one sample, sequenced in a study of control samples from healthy donors and cancer patients. Using immunoSEQ multiplex PCR, the repertoire was profiled, and TCRdb retains in-frame clones only, with some absent. The sample gives 40,000 to 50,000 clones, roughly 94% of which show up once; roughly a quarter is in the top ten. Sequencing was performed on blood. The receptors here all came from a man in his sixties in good health.

This CDR3 is CAIAIDRSSGNTIYF. CDR3 nucleotides: TGTGCCATCGCCATAGACAGATCCTCTGGAAACACCATATATTTT. The chain employs TRBV10-3 and TRBJ1-3; the D gene is possibly TRBD1 (5 bases). CDR1 and CDR2 (germline): ENHRY, SYGVKD. V was cut by 8 bases and J by 0 bases, with 14 bases left in between. The CDR3 spans 15 residues.

This sequence joins TRBV25-1 and TRBJ2-7; D call uncertain. In germline, CDR1 is MGHDK, CDR2 SYGVNS. The length of the CDR3 is 13 residues. Trimming shortened V by 3 bases and J by 2 bases, and 8 bases separated the two germline ends. DNA of the CDR3: TGTGCCAGCAGTGACCCACTGGCCTACGAGCAGTACTTC. Translation gives CASSDPLAYEQYF.

The chain has TRBV6-6 and TRBJ2-2, with D perhaps TRBD2 (5 bases). This CDR3 contains 16 residues. CDR1 and CDR2 (germline): MNHNY, SVGAGI (reference sequence). V was trimmed by 0 bases and J by 0 bases, leaving 8 bases between them. The CDR3 spells CASSYSTGSNTGELFF. In nucleotides, the CDR3 is TGTGCCAGCAGTTACTCGACGGGGTCGAACACCGGGGAGCTGTTTTTT.

The rearrangement joins TRBV2 to TRBJ2-1; 7 nucleotides align to TRBD1. The CDR3 length is 14 residues. The V and J ends lost 8 bases and 4 bases, in that order; junction bases with no gene match: 8. CDR1 SNHLY and CDR2 FYNNEI come from the germline V gene. The CDR3 region has the DNA TGTGCCAGCGCTGAAGGGACAGCTTACAATGAGCAGTTCTTC. Amino acids: CASAEGTAYNEQFF.

On this clone: The DNA is left out, because the CDR3 cannot be placed on it with certainty; the CDR3 is given as TCRdb lists it. J is TRBJ1-2 and V is TRBV18; the table's D call of TRBD1 was not tested on the DNA. With termini counted, the CDR3 has 15 amino acids. The germline gives CDR1 KGHSH, CDR2 LQKENI. The CDR3: CASSPPKFGTGSSTF.

J is TRBJ2-5 and V is TRBV24-1; 9 bases line up with TRBD1. This CDR3 is 16 amino acids long. From germline, CDR1 is KGHDR and CDR2 SFDVKD. Unmatched junction bases numbered 7, after V lost 1 base and J lost 5 bases. The CDR3 DNA follows: TGTGCCACCAGTGATTTCGCGGACAGGGGAGACGAGACCCAGTACTTC. Translation: CATSDFADRGDETQYF.

The gene calls are TRBV3-1 (or the pseudogene TRBV3-2) and TRBJ2-3; 9 nucleotides match TRBD2. Germline V lookup: CDR1 LGHDT, CDR2 YNNKEL (reference sequence). CDR3 length: 16 amino acids. V lost 6 bases to trimming and J lost 4 bases; unmatched junction nucleotides: 11. CDR3 nucleotide sequence: TGTGCCAGCAGTCCTCTAGGGGCGGGAGGGTCAGATACGCAGTATTTT. Translated: CASSPLGAGGSDTQYF.

This clone appeared once. V gene TRBV9 combines with J gene TRBJ1-2, with D possibly matching TRBD1 (5 bases). The CDR3 totals 12 residues. The V gene's germline CDR1 is SGDLS and CDR2 YYNGEE. V gave up 4 bases and J gave up 9 bases, with 13 bases separating them. In DNA form, the CDR3 reads TGTGCCAGCAGCTCGACCTTGGACAGCTACACCTTC. Its translation: CASSSTLDSYTF.

This rearrangement joins TRBV2 to TRBJ1-6; D call uncertain. This CDR3 contains 12 residues. V gave up 8 bases and J gave up 5 bases, with 7 bases separating them. The V gene's germline CDR1 is SNHLY and CDR2 FYNNEI. The CDR3 coding sequence is TGTGCCAGCCGCTTCGATAATTCACCCCTCCACTTT. As protein: CASRFDNSPLHF.

The rearrangement uses TRBV28 and TRBJ2-1, with D tentatively TRBD1 (5 bases). CDR3 length: 15 amino acids. Germline lookup yields CDR1 MDHEN and CDR2 SYDVKM. The V end was cut by 2 bases, the J end by 4 bases, with 12 bases between. The CDR3 nucleotides are TGTGCCAGCAGTTTAGAAGGGCAGGGTTACAATGAGCAGTTCTTC. As protein: CASSLEGQGYNEQFF.

This sequence joins TRBV18 and TRBJ1-1; D is possibly TRBD1 (6 bases). V lost 3 bases, J lost 2 bases, and 10 bases lay in between. Germline CDR1 reads KGHSH; CDR2 reads LQKENI. The CDR3 is made up of 14 amino acids. The CDR3 bases are TGTGCCAGCTCACCCGAACAGGGTAACACTGAAGCTTTCTTT. Protein: CASSPEQGNTEAFF.

V is TRBV18 and J is TRBJ2-1; unclear D gene. Trimming took 6 bases from V and 7 from J, leaving 7 bases between them. The CDR3 contains 11 residues. CDR1 is KGHSH and CDR2 is LQKENI in the germline V gene. CDR3 coding DNA: TGTGCCAGCTCGGATAGGAATGAGCAGTTCTTC. Its protein product is CASSDRNEQFF. The full variable domain, rest sourced from reference TRBV18 and TRBJ2-1, is NAGVMQNPRHLVRRRGQEARLRCSPMKGHSHVYWYRQLPEEGLKFMVYLQKENIIDESGMPKERFSAEFPKEGPSILRIQQVVRGDSAAYFCASSDRNEQFFGPGTRLTVL.

The V call is TRBV27, the J call TRBJ2-7, with D perhaps matching TRBD2 (7 bases). Between the trimmed V and J ends, which lost 6 bases and 6 bases, there was a span of 24 bases. CDR3 size: 16 residues. Germline values: CDR1 MNHEY, CDR2 SMNVEV (reference sequence). The CDR3 DNA follows: TGTGCCAGCAGACTCGTAAGAGGGGGGGGGCTTGGCGAGCAGTACTTC. The encoded protein is CASRLVRGGGLGEQYF.

V and J are TRBV19 and TRBJ1-1, with 10 bases lining up with TRBD1. Germline-derived CDR1 and CDR2 are LNHDA and SQIVND (reference sequence). The CDR3 sequence is 14 residues long. V lost 5 bases and J lost 4; bases outside the gene matches: 4. CDR3 nucleotides: TGTGCCAGTAGTGATCGACAGGGGGCCACTGAAGCTTTCTTT. Protein product: CASSDRQGATEAFF.

This rearrangement joins TRBV19 to TRBJ2-7, with 8 positions matching TRBD2. The junction had 2 bases not matched to a gene; V was cut back by 1 base and J by 0 bases. This CDR3 comprises 15 residues. Germline V gene sequence: CDR1 LNHDA, CDR2 SQIVND (reference sequence). The DNA for the CDR3 is TGTGCCAGTAGTATAGGACTAGCGAGCTCCTACGAGCAGTACTTC. Translated, it gives CASSIGLASSYEQYF.

There are a few counts of this clone. The chain has TRBV6-6 and TRBJ2-3; D is unresolved. The CDR3 extends over 14 amino acids. Per germline, CDR1 MNHNY and CDR2 SVGAGI (reference sequence). V lost 3 bases and J lost 0, with 7 bases in between. The chain's CDR3 is CASSYVGSTDTQYF. The DNA of the CDR3 is TGTGCCAGCAGTTATGTCGGGAGCACAGATACGCAGTATTTT.

Comment on this clone: Germline is not matched at one junction end, which may reflect a read error. This sequence joins TRBV9 and TRBJ2-1; no reliable D call. Germline CDR1 reads SGDLS; CDR2 reads YYNGEE. The CDR3 totals 12 residues. The CDR3 DNA sequence: TGTGCCAGCAGTGTAGGATACAATGAGCAGTTCTTC. Residues: CASSVGYNEQFF.

The chain has TRBV19 and TRBJ2-2; 7 positions agree with TRBD2. CDR3 length: 16 residues. The trim removed 3 bases at V and 6 bases at J, leaving 10 bases unmatched. Germline V gene lookup returns CDR1 LNHDA and CDR2 SQIVND (reference sequence). DNA for the CDR3: TGTGCCAGTAGTATCATGCCTAGCGGCTTCGCCGGGGAGCTGTTTTTT. This gives the protein CASSIMPSGFAGELFF.

This sequence joins TRBV28 and TRBJ2-7; D is possibly TRBD1 or TRBD2 (5 bases each). The V end was cut by 6 bases, the J end by 0 bases, with 12 bases between. This CDR3 region has 14 residues. Germline CDR1 reads MDHEN; CDR2 reads SYDVKM. CDR3 sequence (DNA): TGTGCCAGCAGGCCGGGACCCGTCTCCTACGAGCAGTACTTC. This codes for CASRPGPVSYEQYF.

V is TRBV13 and J is TRBJ2-7, with D possibly matching TRBD1 (5 bases). This CDR3 contains 14 residues. The germline V gene encodes CDR1 PRHDT and CDR2 FYEKMQ (reference sequence). With 3 bases removed from V and 1 base from J, the gap between germline ends came to 10 bases. CDR3 sequence (DNA): TGTGCCAGCAGCTTCGAGACAGATTCCTACGAGCAGTACTTC. Residues: CASSFETDSYEQYF.

In its sample, this clone was seen once. The J gene is TRBJ2-3, the V gene TRBV6-4; D may be TRBD1 or TRBD2 (5 bases each). CDR1 is MRHNA, CDR2 SNTAGT, per germline. The CDR3 has 15 amino acids. Trimming took 3 bases from V and 0 from J, leaving 10 bases between them. CDR3 in DNA: TGTGCCAGCAGTGAAGGGGAGATTAGCACAGATACGCAGTATTTT. Its translation: CASSEGEISTDTQYF.

About this clone: The junction departs from the called germline gene at one end, perhaps through a read error. The chain recombines TRBV7-7 with TRBJ1-2, with TRBD1 matching 11 bases. The CDR3 runs 15 residues. Per the germline V gene, CDR1 is SSHAT and CDR2 is FNYEAQ (reference sequence). The CDR3 nucleotides read TGTGCTAGCAGCCCATTTGGGACAGGGGGAAATGGCTACACCTTC. Residues: CASSPFGTGGNGYTF.

J is TRBJ2-7 and V is TRBV27, with unresolved D. The V end lost 5 bases, the J end lost 5 bases, and 10 bases lay between the germline ends. Germline assignment: CDR1 MNHEY and CDR2 SMNVEV (reference sequence). This CDR3 has 12 amino acids. The CDR3 reads CASSPSPHEQYF. The CDR3 DNA follows: TGTGCCAGCAGTCCATCGCCCCACGAGCAGTACTTC.

The chain recombines TRBV11-2 with TRBJ2-7; TRBD1 matches 7 bases. Germline V gives CDR1 SGHAT, CDR2 FQNNGV. Trimming removed 5 bases from V and 0 bases from J; junction bases left unmatched: 7. The CDR3 has 15 amino acids. In DNA, the CDR3 is TGTGCCAGCAGCGTCGACAGGGTAGGCTCCTACGAGCAGTACTTC. Residues: CASSVDRVGSYEQYF.

The gene calls are TRBV2 and TRBJ1-2; 9 bases agree with TRBD1. The CDR3 is 12 amino acids. The V and J ends lost 9 bases and 6 bases, in that order; junction bases with no gene match: 5. From germline, CDR1 is SNHLY and CDR2 FYNNEI. The CDR3 sequence: CARGQGHNGYTF. DNA of the CDR3: TGTGCCAGGGGACAGGGACATAATGGCTACACCTTC.

The table lists this clone with a count of one. The chain uses TRBV2 and TRBJ2-7, with a weak D call TRBD1 (6 bases). CDR3 size: 12 residues. Germline CDR1 SNHLY, CDR2 FYNNEI. The V end lost 10 bases, the J end lost 2 bases, and 12 bases lay between the germline ends. CDR3 in DNA: TGTGCCATCGGACAGATCGCCTACGAGCAGTACTTC. Protein: CAIGQIAYEQYF.

The chain joins TRBV7-3 to TRBJ2-2; the D gene is possibly TRBD1 (6 bases). Germline V CDR1 and CDR2: SGHTA, FQGTGA. CDR3 size: 15 residues. V lost 3 bases and J 2 bases, leaving 10 bases between the germline ends. CDR3 coding DNA: TGTGCCAGCAGCTTTGGGACAACTAACACCGGGGAGCTGTTTTTT. The encoded protein is CASSFGTTNTGELFF.